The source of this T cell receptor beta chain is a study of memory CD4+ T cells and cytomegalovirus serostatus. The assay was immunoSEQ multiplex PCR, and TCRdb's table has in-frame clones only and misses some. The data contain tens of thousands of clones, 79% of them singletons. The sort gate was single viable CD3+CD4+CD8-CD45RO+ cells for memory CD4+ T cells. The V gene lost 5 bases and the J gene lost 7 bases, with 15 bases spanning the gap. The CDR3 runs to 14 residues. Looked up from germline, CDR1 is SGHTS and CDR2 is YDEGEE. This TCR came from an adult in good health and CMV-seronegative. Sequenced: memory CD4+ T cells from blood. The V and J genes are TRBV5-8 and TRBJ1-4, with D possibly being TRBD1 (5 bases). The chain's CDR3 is CASSRDWGGEKLFF. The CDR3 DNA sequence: TGTGCCAGCAGTCGTGACTGGGGGGGTGAAAAACTGTTTTTT.